This entry features one TCR beta chain sequence. The antigen it binds to is not known. The input lacks base qualities; no much larger clone sits a single base away. All donors were healthy Caucasians. The twin cohort consisted of three pairs of female monozygotic twins, all aged roughly 18 to 30 years. Positive isolation kits from Invitrogen were used to isolate CD4+ and CD8+ T cell populations. Trimming accounts for 5 bases at V and 11 bases at J, while the number of junction bases matched to no gene is 17. Counted from cysteine to phenylalanine, this CDR3 has 16 amino acids. Left in the record is the CDR3 DNA by itself, 48 bases read in frame from the first base. The germline V gene (reference sequence) specifies SEHNR as CDR1 and FQNEAQ as CDR2. These data come from a study of identical twins (dated by TCRdb to about 2016). With respect to the entire study: The study deep-sequenced TCR alpha and beta repertoires from monozygotic twins, unrelated adults of various ages and cord blood to test whether fetal clonotypes persist. To rule out contamination, the twin experiments were replicated at different times with different library preparation protocols.

The library came from 5' RACE. Instrument on record: Illumina HiSeq 2000. A universal primer binding site was introduced by template switching, and a unique molecular identifier was present in the final cDNA, enabling accurate counting of TCR cDNA molecules. Specific primers in the conserved constant-segment region were used to synthesize first-strand cDNA for TCR alpha and beta chains. To control for contamination, every cDNA library carried two barcodes: a SMART-Mk sample barcode plus Illumina barcodes. Two successive PCR steps introduced TruSeq adapter sequences along with Illumina sample barcodes. TCR alpha and beta cDNA libraries were sequenced on the Illumina HiSeq platform with custom primers. In the paper's pipeline: Unique molecular identifiers were extracted from raw reads with MiGEC, and CDR3 positions were determined with MiXCR. Recombination models were inferred per individual with the repgenHMM and IGoR tools using an EM algorithm. Shared clonotypes were analyzed with the tcR package in R, and sharing was normalized by the product of cloneset sizes. To study raw recombination free of thymic and clonal selection effects, out-of-frame nonproductive sequences were analyzed. The public reads were reanalyzed by TCRdb: fastp trimming at Q25, MiXCR alignment, in-frame beta chains only. Records with the same CDR3 protein are collapsed into one entry carrying the most frequent genes and DNA. None of the V and J calls come from the authors' own analysis; TCRdb made them. For this sample the table gives about 550,000 distinct CDR3 sequences, of which about a fifth were detected only once. In total, the top ten clones hold about 0.5% of the sample.

Overall study results and their limits: Invariant T cells such as MAIT and iNKT could partly confound zero-insertion analyses, though diverse VJ usage argued against this for most clonotypes. Compared with coincidental sharing between unrelated individuals, out-of-frame TCR alpha sequences shared between twins showed an excess of sequences with low generation probability. Fewer insertions were carried by abundant cord blood beta clonotypes; a weaker similar trend was observed in young adult naive repertoires, while no such trend was observed in memory repertoires. In monozygotic twins, recombination models systematically underestimated out-of-frame TCR alpha sharing, but the models matched the sharing seen between unrelated individuals. In beta out-of-frame sequences, excess twin sharing was weaker, because having fewer shared sequences lowered the signal-to-noise ratio. Because the same donors could not be followed over many years, conclusions were based on cross-sectional statistical analysis.

A further study also used this sample, focusing on yellow fever vaccine responses in identical twins. Reported in the second study: The authors reported that the T cell response to vaccination in identical twins appeared partly convergent and partly personalized. In identical twins, the study followed T cell clones that responded to the vaccine with precision.

Material: CD4+ T cells sorted from blood. The sequence was obtained from a woman aged 18 to 35 in good health. The chain couples TRBV7-9 to TRBJ2-2; 7 middle bases align to TRBD1. CDR3 loop: CASSRRTGTEMGELFF. The nucleotide sequence is given as TGTGCCAGCAGCCGACGGACCGGGACAGAGATGGGAGAGCTGTTTTTT.